A selection of T cell receptor beta chains follows, all from one sample in a study of T cell responses to AZD1222 COVID-19 vaccine. The assay was immunoSEQ multiplex PCR, and TCRdb's table has in-frame clones only and misses some. The sample contains under 150,000 clones, roughly 91% of which appear only once. The sample here was peripheral blood, taken on day 0 of AZD1222 vaccination. The source is an adult in good health. CDR3s include the opening cysteine and the closing phenylalanine or tryptophan. A D gene is named only where the DNA matches it firmly. A clone size is listed for some rows: how often the clone was seen (once, few, many), or a class if it is expanded.

J: TRBJ1-3; D: NA; size: NA; V: TRBV7-9; CDR3: CASSLPLRFGNTIYF; DNA: TGTGCCAGCAGCTTACCTCTCCGGTTCGGAAACACCATATATTTT
J: TRBJ2-2; D: TRBD1; size: NA; V: TRBV19; CDR3: CASRFRSAGTANTGELFF; DNA: TGTGCCAGTAGATTTCGGAGCGCCGGGACAGCGAACACCGGGGAGCTGTTTTTT
J: TRBJ1-1; D: NA; size: NA; V: TRBV29-1; CDR3: CSVDDGNTEAFF; DNA: TGCAGCGTTGACGACGGAAACACTGAAGCTTTCTTT
J: TRBJ2-2; D: NA; size: NA; V: TRBV12-3/TRBV12-4; CDR3: CASSLGLTGELFF; DNA: TGTGCCAGCAGTTTAGGGCTCACCGGGGAGCTGTTTTTT
J: TRBJ2-2; D: TRBD1; size: NA; V: TRBV10-3; CDR3: CAISEWDRQNTGELFF; DNA: TGTGCCATCAGTGAGTGGGACAGACAGAACACCGGGGAGCTGTTTTTT
J: TRBJ1-6; D: TRBD1; size: once; V: TRBV15; CDR3: CATSRATTGTYSPLHF; DNA: TGTGCCACCAGCAGAGCCACGACAGGGACTTATTCACCCCTCCACTTT
J: TRBJ1-5; D: TRBD1; size: NA; V: TRBV5-5; CDR3: CASSVQGASNQPQHF; DNA: TGTGCCAGCAGCGTACAGGGGGCAAGCAATCAGCCCCAGCATTTT
J: TRBJ2-1; D: TRBD2; size: NA; V: TRBV11-3; CDR3: CASSSLAGVGEQFF; DNA: TGTGCCAGCAGTTCCCTAGCGGGAGTCGGGGAGCAGTTCTTC
J: TRBJ2-3; D: NA; size: NA; V: TRBV9; CDR3: CASRGGDTQYF; DNA: TGTGCCAGCAGAGGGGGAGATACGCAGTATTTT
J: TRBJ1-1; D: NA; size: NA; V: TRBV3-1/TRBV3-2; CDR3: CASSQALEIGEAFF; DNA: TGTGCCAGCAGCCAAGCTCTAGAAATAGGTGAAGCTTTCTTT
J: TRBJ2-7; D: NA; size: NA; V: TRBV30; CDR3: CAWSSEPSYEQYF; DNA: TGTGCCTGGAGTTCCGAGCCCTCCTACGAGCAGTACTTC
J: TRBJ1-5; D: NA; size: NA; V: TRBV7-2; CDR3: CASSQDSALEWAQHF; DNA: TGTGCCAGCAGCCAAGACAGTGCTCTCGAGTGGGCCCAGCATTTT
J: TRBJ1-1; D: NA; size: NA; V: TRBV7-2; CDR3: CASSRGLNTEAFF; DNA: TGTGCCAGCAGCCGGGGCTTGAACACTGAAGCTTTCTTT
J: TRBJ1-2; D: NA; size: NA; V: TRBV5-5; CDR3: CASSFEWSQGSYGYTF; DNA: TGTGCCAGCAGCTTCGAGTGGAGTCAGGGAAGCTATGGCTACACCTTC
J: TRBJ2-4; D: NA; size: NA; V: TRBV9; CDR3: CASSAGHEGKNIQYF; DNA: TGTGCCAGCAGCGCGGGACACGAGGGCAAAAACATTCAGTACTTC
J: TRBJ1-1; D: NA; size: NA; V: TRBV6-5; CDR3: CASSLGRRAFF; DNA: TGTGCCAGCAGCCTTGGGCGGCGAGCTTTCTTT
J: TRBJ2-3; D: TRBD1; size: NA; V: TRBV14; CDR3: CASSQGQLADTQYF; DNA: TGTGCCAGCAGCCAGGGACAGCTGGCAGATACGCAGTATTTT
J: TRBJ1-1; D: NA; size: NA; V: TRBV12-3/TRBV12-4; CDR3: CASSYASSEAFF; DNA: TGTGCCAGCAGTTATGCGTCTTCTGAAGCTTTCTTT
J: TRBJ1-1; D: NA; size: NA; V: TRBV6-6; CDR3: CASNGGPRAEAFF; DNA: TGTGCCAGCAACGGGGGGCCCAGGGCTGAAGCTTTCTTT
J: TRBJ2-7; D: NA; size: once; V: TRBV12-3/TRBV12-4; CDR3: CASSLGSYEQYF; DNA: TGTGCCAGCAGTTTAGGGTCATACGAGCAGTACTTC
J: TRBJ1-1; D: NA; size: once; V: TRBV29-1; CDR3: CSVALRGPRATEAFF; DNA: TGCAGCGTTGCGTTGAGAGGGCCGAGGGCCACTGAAGCTTTCTTT
J: TRBJ2-7; D: NA; size: NA; V: TRBV7-2; CDR3: CASSLTHGESYEQYF; DNA: TGTGCCAGCAGCTTAACCCACGGTGAGTCCTACGAGCAGTACTTC
J: TRBJ2-1; D: NA; size: NA; V: TRBV19; CDR3: CASSRDPISYNEQFF; DNA: TGTGCCAGTAGTCGGGACCCCATCTCCTACAATGAGCAGTTCTTC
J: TRBJ2-2; D: NA; size: once; V: TRBV2; CDR3: CASKTAGRELFF; DNA: TGTGCCAGCAAAACGGCAGGACGGGAGCTGTTTTTT
J: TRBJ2-2; D: NA; size: NA; V: TRBV5-1; CDR3: CASSFHSFGELFF; DNA: TGCGCCAGCAGCTTCCATAGCTTCGGGGAGCTGTTTTTT
J: TRBJ2-1; D: NA; size: NA; V: TRBV9; CDR3: CASSVEKRGNEQFF; DNA: TGTGCCAGCAGCGTAGAGAAAAGGGGAAATGAGCAGTTCTTC
J: TRBJ2-7; D: TRBD1; size: once; V: TRBV5-4; CDR3: CASSLVGGHEQYF; DNA: TGTGCCAGCAGCTTGGTAGGGGGCCACGAGCAGTACTTC
J: TRBJ2-2; D: NA; size: NA; V: TRBV6-2/TRBV6-3; CDR3: CASSYSGQYTGELFF; DNA: TGTGCCAGCAGTTACTCCGGGCAGTACACCGGGGAGCTGTTTTTT
J: TRBJ1-5; D: NA; size: once; V: TRBV30; CDR3: CALAGGDNQPQHF; DNA: TGTGCCTTAGCCGGAGGGGACAATCAGCCCCAGCATTTT